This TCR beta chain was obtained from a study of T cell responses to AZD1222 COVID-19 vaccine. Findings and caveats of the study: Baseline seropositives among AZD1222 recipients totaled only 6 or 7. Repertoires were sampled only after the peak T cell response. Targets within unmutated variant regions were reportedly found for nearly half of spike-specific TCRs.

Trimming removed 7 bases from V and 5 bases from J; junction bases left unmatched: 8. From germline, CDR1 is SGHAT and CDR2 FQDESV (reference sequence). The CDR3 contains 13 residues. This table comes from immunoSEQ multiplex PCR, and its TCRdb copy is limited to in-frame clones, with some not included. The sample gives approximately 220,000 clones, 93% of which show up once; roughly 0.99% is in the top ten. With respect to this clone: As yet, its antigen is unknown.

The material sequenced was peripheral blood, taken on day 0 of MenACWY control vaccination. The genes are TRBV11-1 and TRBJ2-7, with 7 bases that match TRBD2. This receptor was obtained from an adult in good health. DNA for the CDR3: TGTGCCAGCAAAGGGCAGGGAGGGAACGAGCAGTACTTC. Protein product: CASKGQGGNEQYF.